This T cell receptor (beta chain) was captured in a study of blood T cell repertoires in COVID-19. At the level of the study: The United States, Italy and Spain were the sources of the acute and convalescent COVID-19 samples.

Trimming removed 2 bases from V and 0 bases from J; junction bases left unmatched: 10. This CDR3 has 19 residues. Per the germline V gene, CDR1 is SEHNR and CDR2 is FQNEAQ (reference sequence). This clone was counted between two and nine times. As originally analysed: From reference gene primer amplification, estimates of nucleated cell counts were derived. The data were produced by immunoSEQ multiplex PCR, yet TCRdb's version contains in-frame clones alone and is incomplete. V, J and clone size are taken as reported in that table, and D and trimming were inferred from the DNA itself. The sample includes 190,000 or so clones, just under 85% of them seen just once.

The receptor was isolated from a human donor with acute or convalescent COVID-19. The donor label of this sample is uncertain. Sequencing input: peripheral blood. The chain couples TRBV7-9 to TRBJ2-1, with 10 positions matching TRBD2. DNA for the CDR3: TGTGCCAGCAGCTTATTTAGGACTAGCGGTCAAATCTCCTACAATGAGCAGTTCTTC. This sequence encodes CASSLFRTSGQISYNEQFF.